These 21 T cell receptor beta chains came from one sample sequenced in a study of T cells in Graves' hyperthyroidism and ophthalmopathy. Researchers amplified the TCR beta CDR3 regions from RNA transcripts. HTBI primers were the set used in a first-round RT-PCR of the TCR CDR3. Using its own MiXCR run on the multiplex PCR reads, TCRdb lists one record per CDR3 protein. The sample carries about 590,000 distinct CDR3 sequences, 15% to 18% recorded once. The sequenced sample was blood. The receptor source for this set is a woman aged 25-40 years with Graves' hyperthyroidism.

This clonotype was recorded many times. The rearrangement links TRBV2 to TRBJ1-1; no clear D. The CDR3 covers 13 residues. Per the germline V gene, CDR1 is SNHLY and CDR2 is FYNNEI. V was trimmed by 1 base and J by 6 bases, leaving 9 bases between them. Written as DNA, the CDR3 is TGTGCCAGCAGTGAAGGGGGAGACGCTGAAGCTTTCTTT. This gives the protein CASSEGGDAEAFF.

This clonotype was observed many times. This sequence joins TRBV6-1 and TRBJ2-3; D not certain. Per germline, CDR1 MNHNS and CDR2 SASEGT. This CDR3 has 16 amino acids. V was shortened by 5 bases and J by 1 base, with 16 bases between the two germline ends. The CDR3 region has the DNA TGTGCCAGCAGTCCCAGTGGAAGGAGTGGCACAGATACGCAGTATTTT. This translates into CASSPSGRSGTDTQYF.

The gene calls are TRBV18 and TRBJ1-4; no clear D gene. V gave up 2 bases and J gave up 6 bases, with 7 bases separating them. This CDR3 has 13 amino acids. Germline V gene lookup returns CDR1 KGHSH and CDR2 LQKENI. This CDR3 is CASSPGIHEKLFF. The CDR3 bases are TGTGCCAGCTCACCAGGGATCCATGAAAAACTGTTTTTT.

This clonotype was counted at least ten times. The V and J genes are TRBV9 and TRBJ2-7; the D gene could be TRBD1 or TRBD2 (5 bases each). The germline V gene has CDR1 SGDLS and CDR2 YYNGEE. Trimming removed 0 bases from V and 4 bases from J, with 14 bases in between. The length of the CDR3 is 15 residues. CDR3 in amino acids: CASSVGGTAAYEQYF. CDR3 coding DNA: TGTGCCAGCAGCGTAGGGGGGACGGCTGCTTACGAGCAGTACTTC.

The rearrangement uses TRBV27 and TRBJ2-5; D might be TRBD2 (7 bases). CDR1 is MNHEY, CDR2 SMNVEV, per germline (reference sequence). Trimming stripped 7 bases from V and 4 bases from J, with 13 bases between. There are 13 residues in the CDR3. CDR3 sequence: CASTGGPTETQYF. The CDR3 nucleotides read TGTGCCAGCACCGGGGGGCCGACAGAGACCCAGTACTTC.

The genes are TRBV19 and TRBJ1-3; TRBD1 matches at 7 bases. CDR1 is LNHDA, CDR2 SQIVND, per germline (reference sequence). The CDR3 consists of 15 residues. V lost 5 bases and J lost 1; bases outside the gene matches: 5. DNA for the CDR3: TGTGCCAGTAGTGAAACAGGGGATTCTGGAAACACCATATATTTT. This encodes CASSETGDSGNTIYF.

The rearrangement links TRBV5-1 to TRBJ2-1; either TRBD1 or TRBD2 may supply D (6 bases each). Germline CDR1 reads SGHRS; CDR2 reads YFSETQ. Trimming removed 4 bases from V and 8 bases from J, with 19 bases in between. CDR3 length: 15 residues. CDR3 in DNA: TGCGCCAGCAGCAAGGGGACTCCGGGACACGATGAGCAGTTCTTC. Its translation: CASSKGTPGHDEQFF.

This clonotype was observed at least ten times. The chain has TRBV10-3 and TRBJ2-7; TRBD1 matches 9 bases. V lost 3 bases, J lost 5 bases, and 5 bases stayed unmatched. The CDR3 spans 14 residues. Germline CDR1 ENHRY, CDR2 SYGVKD. The CDR3 DNA sequence: TGTGCCATCAGTGACCTAGGACAGGGGAACGAGCAGTACTTC. Residues: CAISDLGQGNEQYF.

The rearrangement links TRBV30 to TRBJ2-1, with 10 bases lining up with TRBD2. Per germline, CDR1 GTSNPN and CDR2 SVGIG (reference sequence). After removal of 2 bases from V and 9 bases from J, the junction contained 4 bases not matched to a gene. The CDR3 extends over 13 amino acids. The CDR3 loop is CAWSLAGVAEQFF. CDR3 nucleotides: TGTGCCTGGAGTCTAGCGGGAGTCGCTGAGCAGTTCTTC.

V usage is TRBV10-3 and J usage is TRBJ1-2; the D gene is possibly TRBD1 (6 bases). In germline, CDR1 is ENHRY, CDR2 SYGVKD. V was clipped by 7 bases and J by 0 bases, with 18 bases between them. This CDR3 has 16 residues. In nucleotides, the CDR3 is TGTGCCATCAATCTGGGAACAGGGACTACTAACTATGGCTACACCTTC. It specifies CAINLGTGTTNYGYTF.

This clonotype was counted only a few times. The rearrangement uses TRBV11-1 and TRBJ2-2; D is possibly TRBD2 (5 bases). Germline values: CDR1 SGHAT, CDR2 FQDESV (reference sequence). The V end lost 1 base, the J end lost 0 bases, and 18 bases lay between the germline ends. This CDR3 has 19 amino acids. The CDR3 DNA sequence: TGTGCCAGCAGCTTAGTTGGTTGGAGGCAGATCCCGAACACCGGGGAGCTGTTTTTT. It yields the protein CASSLVGWRQIPNTGELFF.

This clonotype has a count of ten or more. V usage is TRBV6-2 or TRBV6-3 and J usage is TRBJ1-5; D ambiguous. Trimming pared 2 bases from V and 5 bases from J, leaving 19 bases between. This CDR3 has 17 residues. Germline-derived CDR1 and CDR2 are MNHEY and SVGEGT. CDR3 coding DNA: TGTGCCAGCAGTTACAACCGGATCACCCGTCCGGATCAGCCCCAGCATTTT. Translation: CASSYNRITRPDQPQHF.

This clonotype was seen a few times. Here the CDR3 omits its conserved ending phenylalanine or tryptophan, so a read error is the likely source. The rearrangement joins TRBV7-2 to TRBJ1-1; a weak D match, TRBD1 (5 bases). The CDR3 runs to 14 residues. The ends were cut back, 5 bases at V and 1 base at J, with 11 bases in the middle. Germline loops: CDR1 SGHTA, CDR2 FQGNSA. The CDR3 bases are TGTGCCAGCAGCAGCCGAACAGGGAACACTGAAGCTTTCCTT. This gives the protein CASSSRTGNTEAFL.

The chain has TRBV12-3 or TRBV12-4 and TRBJ1-6, with TRBD1 matching 7 bases. The CDR3 contains 16 residues. V trimming: 1 base; J trimming: 10 bases; junction bases outside the gene matches: 10. DNA for the CDR3: TGTGCCAGCAGTTTAGGCCAGGGGGTGGTTGGATCACCCCTCCACTTT. It encodes CASSLGQGVVGSPLHF.

This clonotype was observed a single time. CDR3 sequence: CAISESTGTGGMSEQFF. The CDR3 DNA follows: TGTGCCATCAGTGAGTCAACCGGGACAGGGGGCATGAGTGAGCAGTTCTTC. The chain uses TRBV10-3 and TRBJ2-1, with TRBD1 matching 12 bases. V lost 0 bases and J lost 9; bases outside the gene matches: 9. CDR1 is ENHRY and CDR2 is SYGVKD in the germline V gene. This CDR3 comprises 17 residues.

V gene TRBV6-1 combines with J gene TRBJ2-5, with no clear D. The CDR3 consists of 13 residues. Trimming removed 8 bases from V and 2 bases from J, with 12 bases in between. CDR1 and CDR2 from the germline V gene are MNHNS and SASEGT. CDR3 DNA: TGTGCCAGCTGTAGCTCCGGGCAAGAGACCCAGTACTTC. Amino acids: CASCSSGQETQYF.

The rearrangement uses TRBV6-1 and TRBJ2-6; D is tentatively TRBD1 or TRBD2 (5 bases each). The CDR3 is made up of 19 amino acids. V was trimmed by 1 base and J by 3 bases, leaving 19 bases between them. From germline, CDR1 is MNHNS and CDR2 SASEGT. This chain's CDR3 is CASSEDLGRGRDGANVLTF. As DNA, the CDR3 is TGTGCCAGCAGTGAAGATCTGGGACGGGGAAGAGATGGGGCCAACGTCCTGACTTTC.

This clonotype came up a few times. A single base separates this from a much larger clone, so it may be a read error. The chain is built from TRBV7-2 and TRBJ2-2; possibly TRBD1 for D (5 bases). The germline V and J ends were trimmed by 5 bases and 7 bases, with 14 bases remaining between them. CDR1 and CDR2 (germline): SGHTA, FQGNSA. The CDR3 loop spans 14 amino acids. CDR3 region: CASSAQGSIGELFF. In DNA, the CDR3 is TGTGCCAGCAGCGCCCAGGGCTCCATCGGGGAGCTGTTTTTT.

The table lists this clonotype with many counts. The CDR3 spells CASSQELGGRGFEAFF. CDR3 in DNA: TGTGCCAGCAGCCAAGAACTGGGAGGGAGAGGTTTTGAAGCTTTCTTT. The chain combines TRBV3-1 with TRBJ1-1; no definite D call. V was clipped by 0 bases and J by 7 bases, with 18 bases between them. The CDR3 is made up of 16 amino acids. Germline V CDR1 and CDR2: LGHDT, YNNKEL (reference sequence). The full variable domain, rest sourced from reference TRBV3-1 and TRBJ1-1, is DTAVSQTPKYLVTQMGNDKSIKCEQNLGHDTMYWYKQDSKKFLKIMFSYNNKELIINETVPNRFSPKSPDKAHLNLHINSLELGDSAVYFCASSQELGGRGFEAFFGQGTRLTVV.

The table lists this clonotype with many counts. The chain combines TRBV9 with TRBJ2-3; TRBD2 matches 9 bases. V gave up 0 bases and J gave up 1 base; unmatched junction bases: 3. The CDR3 is made up of 16 amino acids. Per germline, CDR1 SGDLS and CDR2 YYNGEE. In DNA form, the CDR3 reads TGTGCCAGCAGCGTAGAAACTAGCGGGCGCACAGATACGCAGTATTTT. The encoded protein is CASSVETSGRTDTQYF. Full variable domain (remainder filled in from reference TRBV9 and TRBJ2-3): DSGVTQTPKHLITATGQRVTLRCSPRSGDLSVYWYQQSLDQGLQFLIQYYNGEERAKGNILERFSAQQFPDLHSELNLSSLELGDSALYFCASSVETSGRTDTQYFGPGTRLTVL.

This clonotype was detected many times. The V and J genes are TRBV6-6 and TRBJ2-1; D ambiguous. V was clipped by 2 bases and J by 2 bases, with 7 bases between them. The length of the CDR3 is 14 residues. Germline loops: CDR1 MNHNY, CDR2 SVGAGI (reference sequence). The CDR3 sequence: CASSYRDTYNEQFF. In nucleotides, the CDR3 is TGTGCCAGCAGTTACAGGGATACCTACAATGAGCAGTTCTTC.